This is a list of T cell receptor beta chains from one sample in a study of shared clonotypes between healthy human individuals. Sequencing was performed with immunoSEQ multiplex PCR; in TCRdb, only in-frame clones are kept and a portion is missing. The sample has approximately 2.3 million clones, 90% to 95% seen once; the top ten hold about 0.41%. Material for sequencing was naive CD4+ T cells from PBMCs. Source of these receptors: a man younger than 35 in good health. Some clones in this sample may be carry-over from other donors' samples. CDR3s include the opening cysteine and the closing phenylalanine or tryptophan. D genes are given only for firm matches. Only some rows state a clone size, as once, few, many or a class for expanded clones.

>-|TRBV2|TRBJ1-1|-
CASSDLGSGNTEAFF
TGTGCCAGCAGTGATTTGGGGAGCGGGAACACTGAAGCTTTCTTT
>TRBD1|TRBV5-1|TRBJ1-1|-
CASSLAGGTANTYTEAFF
TGCGCCAGCAGCTTGGCCGGGGGGACAGCTAATACTTACACTGAAGCTTTCTTT
>-|TRBV18|TRBJ1-1|-
CASSPTDMNTEAFF
TGTGCCAGCTCACCGACTGATATGAACACTGAAGCTTTCTTT
>TRBD1|TRBV6-5|TRBJ1-5|few
CASSSGQGNQPQHF
TGTGCCAGCAGTTCCGGACAGGGGAATCAGCCCCAGCATTTT
>TRBD2|TRBV5-4|TRBJ2-1|-
CASSPTSGSYNEQFF
TGTGCCAGCAGCCCAACTAGCGGCTCCTACAATGAGCAGTTCTTC
>TRBD1|TRBV6-1|TRBJ1-4|-
CASSSDRGANEKLFF
TGTGCCAGCAGCTCGGACAGGGGTGCTAATGAAAAACTGTTTTTT
>-|TRBV5-6|TRBJ1-1|-
CASSIIQGNTEAFF
TGTGCCAGCAGCATTATACAGGGGAACACTGAAGCTTTCTTT
>-|TRBV28|TRBJ2-7|-
CASSLRTVYEQYF
TGTGCCAGCAGTCTCAGGACAGTTTACGAGCAGTACTTC
>-|TRBV18|TRBJ1-1|few
CASSPSMEAFF
TGTGCCAGCTCACCATCCATGGAAGCTTTCTTT
>-|TRBV5-1|TRBJ1-2|-
CASSLGGTYGYTF
TGCGCCAGCAGCTTGGGGGGGACGTATGGCTACACCTTC
>-|TRBV19|TRBJ2-3|-
CASSIADPGTDTQYF
TGTGCCAGTAGTATTGCAGACCCGGGCACAGATACGCAGTATTTT
>TRBD1|TRBV7-2|TRBJ2-5|-
CASSSQGGQGRETQYF
TGTGCCAGCAGCTCCCAGGGGGGACAGGGTAGGGAGACCCAGTACTTC
>-|TRBV2|TRBJ2-3|-
CASSEAHGTVGGQYF
TGTGCCAGCAGTGAAGCGCATGGGACAGTCGGGGGGCAGTATTTT
>-|TRBV7-3|TRBJ2-5|-
CASSSVGASSETQYF
TGTGCCAGCAGTTCGGTTGGGGCGTCTTCAGAGACCCAGTACTTC
>-|TRBV5-1|TRBJ1-2|-
CASSLGGEGYTF
TGCGCCAGCAGCTTGGGGGGCGAGGGCTACACCTTC
>TRBD2|TRBV9|TRBJ2-7|-
CASSVGGLADSYEQYF
TGTGCCAGCAGCGTAGGAGGGCTAGCGGACTCCTACGAGCAGTACTTC
>-|TRBV10-2|TRBJ1-2|-
CASSPDSAVGYTF
TGCGCCAGCAGCCCAGACAGTGCGGTCGGCTACACCTTC
>-|TRBV5-1|TRBJ2-1|-
CASSLASRNEQFF
TGCGCCAGCAGCTTGGCCAGCCGGAATGAGCAGTTCTTC
>TRBD2|TRBV9|TRBJ2-3|-
CASSAIAGSGDTQYF
TGTGCCAGCAGCGCCATAGCGGGGTCGGGAGATACGCAGTATTTT
>-|TRBV29-1|TRBJ2-5|-
CSVRTRSQETQYF
TGCAGCGTTCGTACACGAAGCCAAGAGACCCAGTACTTC
>-|TRBV23-1|TRBJ1-5|once
CASSPPGDLYSNQPQHF
TGCGCCAGCAGTCCACCCGGGGACCTTTATAGCAATCAGCCCCAGCATTTT
>-|TRBV7-9|TRBJ1-4|once
CASSPGVTNEKLFF
TGTGCCAGCAGTCCGGGGGTTACAAATGAAAAACTGTTTTTT
>-|TRBV7-2|TRBJ2-3|-
CASSRTADTQYF
TGTGCCAGCAGTCGAACCGCAGATACGCAGTATTTT
>TRBD1|TRBV18|TRBJ1-1|-
CASSQGQTNTEAFF
TGTGCCAGCTCGCAGGGACAGACGAACACTGAAGCTTTCTTT
>-|TRBV28|TRBJ2-2|once
CASSRTGRLRGELFF
TGTGCCAGCAGTCGAACCGGGCGTTTACGTGGGGAGCTGTTTTTT
>TRBD1|TRBV7-9|TRBJ1-2|-
CATSLSPDRGPLGYGYTF
TGTGCCACCTCATTGTCCCCTGACAGGGGGCCGCTGGGCTATGGCTACACCTTC
>-|TRBV6-1|TRBJ2-2|-
CASSGQTGQNTGELFF
TGTGCCAGCAGTGGCCAAACAGGGCAAAACACCGGGGAGCTGTTTTTT
>TRBD2|TRBV27|TRBJ2-3|once
CASSLRAQLAGDTDTQYF
TGTGCCAGCAGTTTAAGAGCCCAACTAGCGGGAGACACAGATACGCAGTATTTT
>-|TRBV28|TRBJ1-5|-
CASTLGGAQGPQHF
TGTGCCAGCACCCTGGGGGGGGCCCAAGGGCCCCAGCATTTT
>-|TRBV28|TRBJ1-2|few
CASRGYGYTF
TGTGCCAGCAGGGGCTATGGCTACACCTTC
>-|TRBV7-8|TRBJ2-5|-
CASSWVRETQYF
TGTGCCAGCAGCTGGGTAAGGGAGACCCAGTACTTC
>TRBD2|TRBV7-3|TRBJ2-7|-
CASYGASGIYEQYF
TGTGCCAGCTATGGGGCTAGCGGGATCTACGAGCAGTACTTC
>TRBD1|TRBV19|TRBJ1-2|-
CASSIGQGVRGYTF
TGTGCCAGTAGTATCGGGCAGGGGGTGCGTGGCTACACCTTC
>-|TRBV5-4|TRBJ2-1|-
CASSLVPAEPYNEQFF
TGTGCCAGCAGCTTGGTGCCGGCGGAACCCTACAATGAGCAGTTCTTC
>-|TRBV28|TRBJ2-7|-
CASSEGQSVYEQYF
TGTGCCAGCTCAGAGGGGCAGAGTGTCTACGAGCAGTACTTC
>TRBD2|TRBV5-1|TRBJ2-1|-
CASSLLAGTYNEQFF
TGCGCCAGCAGCTTACTAGCGGGAACGTACAATGAGCAGTTCTTC
>-|TRBV6-5|TRBJ1-1|-
CASSFNLGTEAFF
TGTGCCAGCAGTTTCAATCTTGGAACTGAAGCTTTCTTT
>-|TRBV5-1|TRBJ2-5|-
CASSSLQGETQYF
TGCGCCAGCAGCTCCTTACAGGGAGAGACCCAGTACTTC
>-|TRBV28|TRBJ1-5|-
CASNPVTRGNQPQHF
TGTGCCAGCAACCCGGTCACGAGGGGCAATCAGCCCCAGCATTTT
>-|TRBV5-4|TRBJ2-1|-
CASSPKDKDNNEQFF
TGTGCCAGCAGCCCGAAGGACAAGGATAACAATGAGCAGTTCTTC
>TRBD2|TRBV2|TRBJ2-3|-
CASSRGTSGRALPDTQYF
TGTGCCAGCAGTCGTGGGACTAGCGGGAGGGCCCTCCCAGATACGCAGTATTTT
>-|TRBV2|TRBJ1-1|-
CASNGQGVMNTEAFF
TGTGCCAGCAACGGTCAGGGTGTCATGAACACTGAAGCTTTCTTT
>TRBD2|TRBV10-2|TRBJ2-7|-
CASSDGAGGPPLEQYF
TGCGCCAGCAGTGATGGGGCGGGAGGGCCCCCTCTCGAGCAGTACTTC
>-|TRBV2|TRBJ2-1|-
CASSSSLTPGSYNEQFF
TGTGCCAGCAGTTCCTCCCTGACGCCGGGTTCCTACAATGAGCAGTTCTTC